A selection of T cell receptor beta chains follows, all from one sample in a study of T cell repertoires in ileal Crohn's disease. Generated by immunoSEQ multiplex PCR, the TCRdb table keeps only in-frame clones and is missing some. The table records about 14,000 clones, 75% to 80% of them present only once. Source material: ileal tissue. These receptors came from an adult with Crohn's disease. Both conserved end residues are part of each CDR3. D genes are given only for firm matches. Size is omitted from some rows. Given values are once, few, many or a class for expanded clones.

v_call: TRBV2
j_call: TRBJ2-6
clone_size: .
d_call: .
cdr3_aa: CASRAESSGANVLTF
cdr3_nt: TGTGCCAGCAGAGCCGAAAGCTCTGGGGCCAACGTCCTGACTTTC

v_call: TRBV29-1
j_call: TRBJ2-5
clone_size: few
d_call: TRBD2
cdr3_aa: CSAKGLAGGNQETQYF
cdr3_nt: TGCAGCGCAAAAGGACTAGCGGGGGGGAACCAAGAGACCCAGTACTTC

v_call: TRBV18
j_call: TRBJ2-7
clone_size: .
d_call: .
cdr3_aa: CASSPGRDYEQYF
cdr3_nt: TGTGCCAGCTCACCAGGGCGGGACTACGAGCAGTACTTC

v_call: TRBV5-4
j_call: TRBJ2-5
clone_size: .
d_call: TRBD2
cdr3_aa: CASSLRLAGRQETQYF
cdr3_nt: TGTGCCAGCAGCTTAAGACTAGCGGGGCGTCAAGAGACCCAGTACTTC

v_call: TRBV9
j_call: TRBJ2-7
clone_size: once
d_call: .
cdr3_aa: CASSVLAGNSYEQYF
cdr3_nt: TGTGCCAGCAGCGTACTCGCAGGGAATTCCTACGAGCAGTACTTC

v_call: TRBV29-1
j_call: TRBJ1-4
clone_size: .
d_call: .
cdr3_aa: CSVAPAANEKLFF
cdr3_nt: TGCAGCGTTGCCCCCGCAGCTAATGAAAAACTGTTTTTT

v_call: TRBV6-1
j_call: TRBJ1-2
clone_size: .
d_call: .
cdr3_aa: CASSEALTVRVYTF
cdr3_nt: TGTGCCAGCAGTGAAGCGCTGACAGTCCGTGTCTACACCTTC

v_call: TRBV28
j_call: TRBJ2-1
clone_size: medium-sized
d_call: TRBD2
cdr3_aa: CASVLSGGIYNEQFF
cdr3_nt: TGTGCCAGCGTTTTAAGCGGGGGCATATACAATGAGCAGTTCTTC

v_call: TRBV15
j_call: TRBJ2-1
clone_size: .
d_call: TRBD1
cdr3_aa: CATSRDLAGGNEQFF
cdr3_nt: TGTGCCACCAGCAGAGATCTGGCAGGGGGCAATGAGCAGTTCTTC

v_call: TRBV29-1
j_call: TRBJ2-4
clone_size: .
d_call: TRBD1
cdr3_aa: CSALTGAANIQYF
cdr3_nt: TGCAGCGCCCTGACAGGGGCTGCAAACATTCAGTACTTC

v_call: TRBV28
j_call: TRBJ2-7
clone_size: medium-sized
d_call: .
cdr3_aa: CASSFAAGAYEQYF
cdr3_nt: TGTGCCAGCAGTTTTGCTGCCGGGGCCTACGAGCAGTACTTC

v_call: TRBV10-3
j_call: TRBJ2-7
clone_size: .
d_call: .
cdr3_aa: CAIRGGWADEQYF
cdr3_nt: TGTGCCATCAGGGGAGGTTGGGCCGACGAGCAGTACTTC

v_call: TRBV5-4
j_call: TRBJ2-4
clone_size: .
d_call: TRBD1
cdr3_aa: CASSATGSKNIQYF
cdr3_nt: TGTGCCAGCAGTGCGACAGGGAGTAAAAACATTCAGTACTTC

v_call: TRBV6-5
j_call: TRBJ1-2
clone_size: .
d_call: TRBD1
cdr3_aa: CASRDKTGGRGYTF
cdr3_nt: TGTGCCAGCAGAGACAAGACAGGGGGTCGTGGCTACACCTTC

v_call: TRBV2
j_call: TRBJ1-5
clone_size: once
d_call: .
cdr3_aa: CASSGLVPGNQPQHF
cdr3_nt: TGTGCCAGCAGCGGTCTGGTCCCGGGCAATCAGCCCCAGCATTTT

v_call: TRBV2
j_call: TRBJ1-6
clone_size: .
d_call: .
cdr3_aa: CASKVDAASPLHF
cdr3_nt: TGTGCCAGCAAAGTCGATGCGGCTTCACCCCTCCACTTT

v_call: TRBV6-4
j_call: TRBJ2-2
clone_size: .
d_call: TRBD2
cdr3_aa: CASSDGLAGTGELFF
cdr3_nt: TGTGCCAGCAGTGACGGACTAGCGGGTACCGGGGAGCTGTTTTTT

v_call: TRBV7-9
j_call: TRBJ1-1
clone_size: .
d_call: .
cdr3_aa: CASSATPNTEAFF
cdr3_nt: TGTGCCAGCAGCGCAACACCGAACACTGAAGCTTTCTTT